The TCR beta chain described here comes from a study of blood T cell repertoires in COVID-19. Study at large: PBMCs, B-cell-depleted T cells, or T cells were the source of the cDNA or gDNA that made up the material.

The germline V gene encodes CDR1 SGDLS and CDR2 YYNGEE. With 0 bases clipped from V and 5 bases from J, the junction kept 8 bases outside the gene matches. The CDR3 runs to 16 residues. How the authors handled the data: Nucleated cell counts were estimated from reference gene primer amplification. Here immunoSEQ multiplex PCR was the method, and the copy in TCRdb shows in-frame clones only, minus some. The V and J calls and clone size are taken from that table; D and trimming were inferred from the DNA. This table holds 220,000 or so clones, roughly four fifths found once. Those enrolled, adults aged 18 to 89 years, came from roughly 23 US areas. Cohorts were assigned according to the clinical history that participants reported.

This receptor was identified in a woman in her fifties or sixties who had recovered from COVID-19. This chain joins TRBV9 and TRBJ1-2; 9 bases are a match to TRBD1. The sequencing sample was made of PBMCs or T cells enriched from blood (not recorded which). CDR3 amino acids: CASSVAGQGLRYGYTF. DNA of the CDR3: TGTGCCAGCAGCGTAGCGGGACAGGGTTTACGGTATGGCTACACCTTC.